This T cell receptor (beta chain) was identified during a study of shared clonotypes between healthy human individuals. At the level of the study: Donors consisted of two women and three men between 18 and 49. Notes on the study in general: Relative to clonotypes present in all four donors, those not shared had lower generation probabilities.

V was cut by 7 bases and J by 5 bases, with 17 bases left in between. This CDR3 contains 15 residues. Germline CDR1 and CDR2: MNHNS and SASEGT. Remarks on this clone: Its antigen is not identified.

An assay was performed, and its level was deep. Repertoires were generated with immunoSEQ multiplex PCR, while TCRdb's copy carries only in-frame clones and drops some. The data contain fewer than 1.8 million clones, just under 99% of them singletons. Both subsets, CD45RA+ naive and CD45RA-negative memory, were split from the CD4+ cells. This sequence joins TRBV6-1 and TRBJ2-2, with D perhaps TRBD2 (5 bases). Input material: naive CD4+ T cells sorted from blood. The subset: CD45RA+ positively selected. This receptor was taken from a man aged 30 to 45 in good health. CDR3 nucleotide sequence: TGTGCCAGCAAGCCGGGGAAGAGTCCAACCGGGGAGCTGTTTTTT. This sequence encodes CASKPGKSPTGELFF.